One sample yielded the 24 T cell receptor beta chains listed below, sequenced in a study of glioma-infiltrating T cells. TCR alpha and beta CDR3 regions were amplified from RNA using iRepertoire nested multiplex PCR. Via MiXCR, TCRdb re-called the multiplex PCR reads, giving one row per CDR3 protein. The data show about 400,000 distinct CDR3 sequences, 41% seen once. The sequencing sample was made of glioma tissue, nonneoplastic brain tissue, or PBMCs (not recorded which). The receptors come from a human donor with low-grade glioma or glioblastoma, undergoing nonglioma brain surgery, or in good health (not recorded which).

The chain carries TRBV27 and TRBJ2-5; D remains unclear. This CDR3 region has 13 residues. V lost 5 bases and J 7 bases, leaving 14 bases between the germline ends. Germline lookup yields CDR1 MNHEY and CDR2 SMNVEV (reference sequence). CDR3: CASSRDGLGTQYF. For the CDR3, the DNA is TGTGCCAGCAGTCGTGACGGCCTCGGGACCCAGTACTTC.

The sample holds a few counts of this clonotype. J is TRBJ2-5 and V is TRBV20-1, with D tentatively TRBD2 (6 bases). Germline values: CDR1 DFQATT, CDR2 SNEGSKA (reference sequence). This CDR3 contains 16 residues. Trimming shortened V by 3 bases and J by 5 bases, and 22 bases separated the two germline ends. The DNA of the CDR3 is TGCAGTGCTAGGTCTCTCGGAGCGGGCGGGCGGGAGACCCAGTACTTC. Amino acids: CSARSLGAGGRETQYF.

This chain joins TRBV3-1 and TRBJ2-5; D possibly corresponds to TRBD2 (6 bases). CDR3 length equals 16 residues. Between the trimmed V and J ends, which lost 1 base and 1 base, there was a span of 13 bases. Germline CDR1 is LGHDT and CDR2 is YNNKEL (reference sequence). The CDR3 region is CASSQGLGGIQETQYF. The CDR3 DNA reads TGTGCCAGCAGCCAAGGCTTAGGCGGGATCCAAGAGACCCAGTACTTC.

This clonotype was observed a few times. The V call is TRBV20-1, the J call TRBJ2-7, with D unresolved. V was pared by 3 bases and J by 3 bases, with 12 bases between. CDR1 and CDR2 (germline): DFQATT, SNEGSKA (reference sequence). The CDR3 runs 13 residues. DNA for the CDR3: TGCAGTGCTAGTGGGCAGGTAAACTACGAGCAGTACTTC. Translated: CSASGQVNYEQYF.

This clonotype was found a few times. This chain connects TRBV2 to TRBJ2-1, with 9 positions matching TRBD1. The V gene's germline CDR1 is SNHLY and CDR2 FYNNEI. This CDR3 spans 14 amino acids. V lost 9 bases, J lost 4 bases, and 7 bases stayed unmatched. The chain's CDR3 is CASSDRGEYNEQFF. The CDR3 coding sequence is TGTGCCAGTTCGGACAGGGGAGAGTACAATGAGCAGTTCTTC.

This clonotype was seen a few times. The chain carries TRBV28 and TRBJ2-5, with 7 bases matching TRBD2. Germline V gene lookup returns CDR1 MDHEN and CDR2 SYDVKM. After removal of 6 bases from V and 1 base from J, the junction contained 14 bases not matched to a gene. The CDR3 contains 17 residues. CDR3 nucleotides: TGTGCCAGCAGCCCCCCGGTGGGGAGGGAGGGCCAAGAGACCCAGTACTTC. This encodes CASSPPVGREGQETQYF.

This clonotype was counted a few times. The J gene is TRBJ2-2, the V gene TRBV15; TRBD1 matches 7 bases. V was pared by 0 bases and J by 1 base, with 2 bases of the junction left unmatched. Germline-derived CDR1 and CDR2 are LNHNV and YYDKDF (reference sequence). This CDR3 is 16 amino acids long. CDR3 DNA sequence: TGTGCCACCAGCAGAGATAGACAGGGGAACACCGGGGAGCTGTTTTTT. Its translation is CATSRDRQGNTGELFF.

This chain uses TRBV7-2 with TRBJ1-3; D unresolved. The V and J ends lost 1 base and 5 bases respectively, with 6 bases between them. Germline CDR1 is SGHTA and CDR2 is FQGNSA. This CDR3 spans 13 amino acids. Written as DNA, the CDR3 is TGTGCCAGCAGCTTAGGAATGCGAAACACCATATATTTT. Its protein product is CASSLGMRNTIYF.

The rearrangement links TRBV27 to TRBJ2-3; 9 bases match TRBD2. The V and J ends lost 5 bases and 1 base, in that order; junction bases with no gene match: 4. Germline CDR1 MNHEY, CDR2 SMNVEV (reference sequence). The CDR3 length is 15 residues. DNA of the CDR3: TGTGCCAGCAGTCCTTGGACTAGCGGCACAGATACGCAGTATTTT. As protein: CASSPWTSGTDTQYF.

This clonotype has a count of ten or more. J is TRBJ2-1 and V is TRBV6-2 or TRBV6-3, with D unclear. This CDR3 has 14 amino acids. Germline assignment: CDR1 MNHEY and CDR2 SVGEGT. Trimming pared 6 bases from V and 1 base from J, leaving 10 bases between. CDR3 coding DNA: TGTGCCAGCAGCCCCGAAGGGTCCTACAATGAGCAGTTCTTC. This gives the protein CASSPEGSYNEQFF.

This clonotype was recorded a few times. The genes are TRBV7-2 and TRBJ1-2; TRBD1 agrees at 8 bases. After removal of 5 bases from V and 6 bases from J, the junction contained 11 bases not matched to a gene. The length of the CDR3 is 15 residues. Germline assignment: CDR1 SGHTA and CDR2 FQGNSA. CDR3 in amino acids: CASSRTHQGANGYTF. Written as DNA, the CDR3 is TGTGCCAGCAGCCGTACCCATCAGGGGGCCAATGGCTACACCTTC.

This clonotype was picked up many times. The chain has TRBV25-1 and TRBJ2-3, with D maybe TRBD2 (6 bases). Germline loops: CDR1 MGHDK, CDR2 SYGVNS. The V end was cut by 2 bases, the J end by 10 bases, with 13 bases between. CDR3 size: 13 residues. The CDR3 loop is CASSETTRAPQYF. The CDR3 DNA reads as TGTGCCAGCAGTGAAACGACTAGGGCTCCGCAGTATTTT.

This clonotype showed up just once. Germline and junction disagree at one end, which may indicate a read error. The chain employs TRBV28 and TRBJ2-3; TRBD2 agrees at 7 bases. There are 15 residues in the CDR3. The V gene's germline CDR1 is MDHEN and CDR2 SYDVKM. The CDR3 reads CASSLAGDTADTRYF. CDR3 nucleotide sequence: TGTGCCAGCAGTTTAGCGGGAGATACGGCAGATACGCGGTATTTT. Full variable domain (missing parts from reference TRBV28 and TRBJ2-3): DVKVTQSSRYLVKRTGEKVFLECVQDMDHENMFWYRQDPGLGLRLIYFSYDVKMKEKGDIPEGYSVSREKKERFSLILESASTNQTSMYLCASSLAGDTADTRYFGPGTRLTVL.

This clonotype turned up a few times. This sequence joins TRBV7-2 and TRBJ1-4; D uncertain. Trimming left V 3 bases short and J 5 bases short, with 10 bases between. Germline V gene data show CDR1 as SGHTA and CDR2 as FQGNSA. This CDR3 region has 14 residues. The CDR3 DNA reads as TGTGCCAGCAGCTTTTTGACCGTAAATGAAAAACTGTTTTTT. Translating gives CASSFLTVNEKLFF.

This clonotype has more than one count but fewer than ten. This sequence joins TRBV27 and TRBJ2-5, with 10 bases identical to TRBD2. The CDR3 covers 17 residues. The V segment lost 2 bases and the J segment 5 bases; nucleotides outside the gene matches: 11. CDR1 is MNHEY, CDR2 SMNVEV, per germline (reference sequence). CDR3 bases: TGTGCCAGCAGTTTAAGCGTTCTAGCGGGAGTACTGGAGACCCAGTACTTC. Translation: CASSLSVLAGVLETQYF.

The chain uses TRBV5-1 and TRBJ2-3, with TRBD1 matching over 7 bases. After removal of 5 bases from V and 3 bases from J, the junction contained 3 bases not matched to a gene. CDR1 and CDR2 from the germline V gene are SGHRS and YFSETQ. The CDR3 loop spans 13 amino acids. The CDR3 sequence is CASRKGATDTQYF. In DNA, the CDR3 is TGCGCCAGCAGGAAGGGGGCAACAGATACGCAGTATTTT.

The chain couples TRBV20-1 to TRBJ2-7, with D possibly TRBD2 on 5 matching bases. Germline assignment: CDR1 DFQATT and CDR2 SNEGSKA (reference sequence). This CDR3 is 14 amino acids long. The V end lost 1 base, the J end lost 2 bases, and 12 bases lay between the germline ends. The CDR3 nucleotides are TGCAGTGCTAGAGGTGGGAGCGAAACCTACGAGCAGTACTTC. Translation gives CSARGGSETYEQYF.

This clonotype was detected once. The CDR3 nucleotides are TGTGCCAGTAGTGCGGGGCGTATCGGGAGGGCCGCCTACAATGAGCAGTTCTTC. The encoded protein is CASSAGRIGRAAYNEQFF. The chain is built from TRBV19 and TRBJ2-1; 8 bases agree with TRBD2. After removal of 5 bases from V and 2 bases from J, the junction contained 14 bases not matched to a gene. Germline V gene lookup returns CDR1 LNHDA and CDR2 SQIVND (reference sequence). This CDR3 spans 18 amino acids.

CDR3 sequence reads: CASSPRATGELFF. CDR3 nucleotide sequence: TGTGCCAGCAGCCCGAGGGCCACCGGGGAGCTGTTTTTT. V gene TRBV7-9 combines with J gene TRBJ2-2; TRBD2 might be the D (5 bases). The V and J ends lost 5 bases and 4 bases respectively, with 8 bases between them. The CDR3 loop spans 13 amino acids. Germline CDR1 SEHNR, CDR2 FQNEAQ (reference sequence). The whole variable domain, filled in from reference TRBV7-9 and TRBJ2-2, reads DTGVSQNPRHKITKRGQNVTFRCDPISEHNRLYWYRQTLGQGPEFLTYFQNEAQLEKSRLLSDRFSAERPKGSFSTLEIQRTEQGDSAMYLCASSPRATGELFFGEGSRLTVL.

This clonotype was recorded many times. The rearrangement joins TRBV28 to TRBJ2-7; maybe TRBD2 (5 bases). From germline, CDR1 is MDHEN and CDR2 SYDVKM. Deletions cut 2 bases from V and 5 bases from J, with 16 bases between. The CDR3 totals 15 residues. The CDR3 bases are TGTGCCAGCAGTTTACCGGCCCGGGAAGTAGACGAGCAGTACTTC. This sequence encodes CASSLPAREVDEQYF.

This clonotype was seen only a few times. The chain links TRBV4-2 to TRBJ1-2, with unresolved D. V was cut by 0 bases and J by 0 bases, with 14 bases left in between. The germline CDR1 and CDR2 sequences are LGHNA and YNFKEQ. This CDR3 contains 17 residues. CDR3 loop: CASSQELDESANYGYTF. The CDR3 nucleotides read TGTGCCAGCAGCCAAGAGTTGGACGAATCAGCTAACTATGGCTACACCTTC.

The gene calls are TRBV7-2 and TRBJ2-1, with TRBD2 matching over 11 bases. Germline V lookup: CDR1 SGHTA, CDR2 FQGNSA. Trimming at V came to 5 bases and at J to 4 bases, leaving 4 bases not matched to a gene. The CDR3 covers 15 residues. DNA for the CDR3: TGTGCCAGCAGCACATCTAGCGGGGGGTACAATGAGCAGTTCTTC. Amino acid sequence: CASSTSSGGYNEQFF.

This clonotype was seen only a few times. This sequence joins TRBV29-1 and TRBJ1-1; a weak D match, TRBD1 (6 bases). The CDR3 runs 15 residues. The V end was cut by 6 bases, the J end by 1 base, with 18 bases between. CDR1 is SQVTM and CDR2 is ANQGSEA in the germline V gene. The DNA of the CDR3 is TGCAGCGTCACCGGGACAAGAGGTACGAACACTGAAGCTTTCTTT. Protein: CSVTGTRGTNTEAFF.

This clonotype was recorded at least ten times. The genes are TRBV6-1 and TRBJ1-1; D is unresolved. CDR1 and CDR2 from the germline V gene are MNHNS and SASEGT. The CDR3 runs 13 residues. V was cut by 5 bases and J by 1 base, with 8 bases left in between. CDR3 DNA: TGTGCCAGCAGTACCGACTGGAACACTGAAGCTTTCTTT. Translation gives CASSTDWNTEAFF.